This T cell receptor beta chain stems from a study of cytotoxic CD8 clonotypes in ibrutinib-treated CLL. A 1 in 200,000 to 1 in 1 million T cell depth was the sequencing target. Sequenced by immunoSEQ multiplex PCR; TCRdb stores in-frame clones only, minus some. The repertoire includes 250,000 to 350,000 clones, less than 85% of them detected once, and about 5.3% sits in the top ten. The V end was cut by 7 bases, the J end by 6 bases, with 22 bases between. CDR1 and CDR2 (germline): LNHDA, SQIVND (reference sequence). The CDR3 spans 16 residues. Material: PBMCs, obtained at disease progression, from a patient treated with ibrutinib. The genes are TRBV19 and TRBJ2-1; D is perhaps TRBD1 (6 bases). The clonotype was recovered from a human donor with chronic lymphocytic leukemia. Here the CDR3 DNA reads TGTGCCAGTACCCCCCAGGGGCTAACAACGATCAATGAGCAGTTCTTC. It translates to CASTPQGLTTINEQFF.